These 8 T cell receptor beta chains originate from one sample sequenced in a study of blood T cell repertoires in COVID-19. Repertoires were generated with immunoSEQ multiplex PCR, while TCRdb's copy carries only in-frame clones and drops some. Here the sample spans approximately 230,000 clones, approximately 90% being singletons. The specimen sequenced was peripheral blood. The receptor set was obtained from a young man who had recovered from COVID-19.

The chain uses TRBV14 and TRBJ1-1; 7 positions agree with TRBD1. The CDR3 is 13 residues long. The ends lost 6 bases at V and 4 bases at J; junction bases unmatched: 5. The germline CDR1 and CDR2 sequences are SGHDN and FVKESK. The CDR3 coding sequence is TGTGCCAGCAGTCGAGGGGGCTTCACTGAAGCTTTCTTT. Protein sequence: CASSRGGFTEAFF.

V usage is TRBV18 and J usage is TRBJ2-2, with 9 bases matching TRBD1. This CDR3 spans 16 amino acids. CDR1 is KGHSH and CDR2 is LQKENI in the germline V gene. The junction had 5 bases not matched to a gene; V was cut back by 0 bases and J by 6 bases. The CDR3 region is CASSPPGQGWAGELFF. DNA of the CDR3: TGTGCCAGCTCACCACCGGGACAGGGCTGGGCCGGGGAGCTGTTTTTT.

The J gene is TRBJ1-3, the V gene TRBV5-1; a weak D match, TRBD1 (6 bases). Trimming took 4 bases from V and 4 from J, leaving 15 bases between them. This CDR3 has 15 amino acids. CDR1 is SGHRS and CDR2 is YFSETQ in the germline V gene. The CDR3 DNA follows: TGCGCCAGCAGCCAGGGGAACACTGGAGGAAACACCATATATTTT. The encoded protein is CASSQGNTGGNTIYF.

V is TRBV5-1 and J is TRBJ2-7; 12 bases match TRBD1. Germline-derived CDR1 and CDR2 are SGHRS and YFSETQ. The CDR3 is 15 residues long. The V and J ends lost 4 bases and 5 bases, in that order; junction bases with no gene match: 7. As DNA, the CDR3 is TGCGCCAGCAGCGGCCGGGACAGGGGGCCCCACGAGCAGTACTTC. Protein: CASSGRDRGPHEQYF. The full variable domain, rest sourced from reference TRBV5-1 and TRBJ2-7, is KAGVTQTPRYLIKTRGQQVTLSCSPISGHRSVSWYQQTPGQGLQFLFEYFSETQRNKGNFPGRFSGRQFSNSRSEMNVSTLELGDSALYLCASSGRDRGPHEQYFGPGTRLTVT.

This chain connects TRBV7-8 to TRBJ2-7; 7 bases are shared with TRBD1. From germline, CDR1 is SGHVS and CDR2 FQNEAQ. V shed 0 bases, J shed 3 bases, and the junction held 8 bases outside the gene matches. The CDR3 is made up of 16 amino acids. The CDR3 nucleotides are TGTGCCAGCAGCTTAGCAGCCCAGGGGGTTTTCTACGAGCAGTACTTC. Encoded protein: CASSLAAQGVFYEQYF.

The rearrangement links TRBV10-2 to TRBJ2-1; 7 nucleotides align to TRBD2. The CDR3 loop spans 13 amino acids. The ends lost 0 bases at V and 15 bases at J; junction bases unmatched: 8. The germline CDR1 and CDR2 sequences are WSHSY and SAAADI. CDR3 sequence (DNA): TGCGCCAGCAGTGAGTCACGAGGGACTATCTCGTTCTTC. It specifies CASSESRGTISFF.

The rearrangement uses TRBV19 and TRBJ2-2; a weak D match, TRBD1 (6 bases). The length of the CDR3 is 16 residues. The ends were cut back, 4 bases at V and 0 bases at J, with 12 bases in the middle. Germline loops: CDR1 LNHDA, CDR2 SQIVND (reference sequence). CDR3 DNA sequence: TGTGCCAGTAGTAGCCCGGGACACACGAACACCGGGGAGCTGTTTTTT. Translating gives CASSSPGHTNTGELFF.

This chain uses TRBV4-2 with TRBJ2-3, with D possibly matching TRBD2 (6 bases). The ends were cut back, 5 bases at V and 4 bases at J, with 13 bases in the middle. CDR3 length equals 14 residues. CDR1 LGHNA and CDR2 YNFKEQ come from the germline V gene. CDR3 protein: CASSVSGLPDTQYF. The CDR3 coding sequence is TGTGCCAGCAGCGTTAGCGGCCTCCCAGATACGCAGTATTTT.